This record covers a single T cell receptor beta chain. Its antigen is not identified. Trimming pared 5 bases from V and 3 bases from J, leaving 14 bases between. Germline V CDR1 and CDR2: DFQATT, SNEGSKA (reference sequence). The CDR3 extends over 14 amino acids. A second PCR of about 6 to 11 cycles used a sample-barcoded 5' primer and a J-beta primer mix. Every cDNA was tagged by a template-switch adaptor with 12 random nucleotides. TCRdb reanalysed the 5' RACE reads using MiXCR and keeps one entry per CDR3 protein. The table lists 600,000 to 1,000,000 distinct CDR3 sequences, roughly 60% of them singletons. These data are taken from a study of blood T cells in healthy people across ages. Study conclusions and caveats: Researchers deemed the diversity estimates from one million T cells underestimates. Per million T cells, the diversity of TCR beta decreased roughly linearly as age advanced.

Individuals who donated were healthy Caucasians from Russia aged about 6 to 100. This clonotype was obtained from a man aged 30 to 45 in good health. Specimen: blood. The chain has TRBV20-1 and TRBJ1-5, with D tentatively TRBD1 (6 bases). The CDR3 region is CSAERGEDNQPQHF. In DNA, the CDR3 is TGCAGTGCTGAGAGGGGGGAAGACAATCAGCCCCAGCATTTT.